This T cell receptor beta chain was sequenced during a study of tumor and adjacent non-tumor tissue in lung cancer. Germline CDR1 and CDR2: LGHNA and YNFKEQ. This CDR3 is 15 amino acids long. A modified ARM-PCR protocol with three rounds of nested PCR amplified TCRbeta. TCRdb re-derived calls from the multiplex PCR reads in MiXCR, one entry per CDR3 protein. The sample holds 100,000 or so distinct CDR3 sequences, approximately 80% seen once. The template was RNA from unsorted bulk tissue. The normal lung tissue was taken more than 3 cm from the tumor edge. Notes on this clonotype: One junction end disagrees with the germline gene, perhaps due to a read error.

The sequencing input was distant non-tumor lung tissue. The V and J genes are TRBV4-2 and TRBJ2-3; weak D call: TRBD2 (6 bases). The clonotype comes from a man between 60 and 70 years old with small cell lung cancer. CDR3 DNA: TGTACCAGCAGCCCCGGGGGACCTCTAAGAGGTACGCAGTATTTT. Its translation: CTSSPGGPLRGTQYF.